These 10 T cell receptor beta chains were all obtained from the same sample, sequenced in a study of shared clonotypes between healthy human individuals. Using immunoSEQ multiplex PCR, the repertoire was profiled, and TCRdb retains in-frame clones only, with some absent. The data hold about 980,000 clones, with less than 85% observed a single time. Sample: memory CD4+ T cells sorted from blood. As for subset: CD45RA-negative fraction. The origin of the receptors is a man between 18 and 35 years old in good health.

This clone has more than one count but fewer than ten. The gene calls are TRBV5-1 and TRBJ1-2, with no clear D. The CDR3 has 13 amino acids. CDR1 and CDR2 (germline): SGHRS, YFSETQ. Deletions cut 0 bases from V and 6 bases from J, with 9 bases between. CDR3 nucleotides: TGCGCCAGCAGCTTGGGGTTAGATGATGGCTACACCTTC. Translation: CASSLGLDDGYTF.

The rearrangement links TRBV2 to TRBJ2-1, with D tentatively TRBD2 (6 bases). Germline loops: CDR1 SNHLY, CDR2 FYNNEI. The CDR3 is 11 amino acids. V was cut by 8 bases and J by 9 bases, with 11 bases left in between. The CDR3 coding sequence is TGTGCCAGCGGACGGGAGCTTGAGCAGTTCTTC. Translating it yields CASGRELEQFF.

This chain uses TRBV6-6 with TRBJ2-1, with 10 bases fitting TRBD2. In germline, CDR1 is MNHNY, CDR2 SVGAGI (reference sequence). The V segment lost 0 bases and the J segment 4 bases; nucleotides outside the gene matches: 3. This CDR3 comprises 16 residues. CDR3 sequence (DNA): TGTGCCAGCAGTTACTCCACTAGCGGGGCATACAATGAGCAGTTCTTC. This sequence encodes CASSYSTSGAYNEQFF.

This chain uses TRBV10-1 with TRBJ2-7; possible D gene TRBD1, 5 bases. CDR3 length: 12 residues. The V end lost 2 bases, the J end lost 9 bases, and 11 bases lay between the germline ends. Germline-derived CDR1 and CDR2 are WNHNN and SYGVQD (reference sequence). CDR3 sequence (DNA): TGCGCCAGCAGTGAGAGGCGGCAGGGGCAGTACTTC. As protein: CASSERRQGQYF.

In this sample, this clone turned up once. The V and J genes are TRBV10-3 and TRBJ2-7, with TRBD2 matching over 7 bases. The V gene end was trimmed by 4 bases and the J gene end by 3 bases; junction bases not matched to a gene: 12. Germline values: CDR1 ENHRY, CDR2 SYGVKD. This CDR3 region has 16 residues. The DNA of the CDR3 is TGTGCCATCAGTGTCGGTATAGCGGGTTTAAACTACGAGCAGTACTTC. Its protein is CAISVGIAGLNYEQYF.

This clone turned up a few times. The chain is built from TRBV2 and TRBJ1-2, with 8 bases lining up with TRBD1. Losses at the gene ends were 5 bases for V and 3 bases for J; bases not matched to a gene: 5. The CDR3 contains 14 residues. Germline V gene sequence: CDR1 SNHLY, CDR2 FYNNEI. The DNA for the CDR3 is TGTGCCAGCAGTAAGGACAGGGTAGACTATGGCTACACCTTC. This encodes CASSKDRVDYGYTF.

This rearrangement joins TRBV19 to TRBJ2-5; TRBD1 agrees at 7 bases. CDR3 length equals 16 residues. V shed 5 bases, J shed 4 bases, and the junction held 13 bases outside the gene matches. The germline V gene has CDR1 LNHDA and CDR2 SQIVND (reference sequence). Written as DNA, the CDR3 is TGTGCCAGTAGTGAGACAGGGTCAGTGAGAGGAGAGACCCAGTACTTC. Translated, it gives CASSETGSVRGETQYF.

The gene calls are TRBV2 and TRBJ2-6, with D possibly matching TRBD1 (7 bases). Trimming left V 7 bases short and J 3 bases short, with 13 bases between. Per germline, CDR1 SNHLY and CDR2 FYNNEI. The CDR3 totals 15 residues. CDR3 loop: CASTPGGGGANVLTF. The DNA for the CDR3 is TGTGCCAGCACCCCAGGGGGAGGTGGGGCCAACGTCCTGACTTTC.

V is TRBV1 and J is TRBJ2-5; no check of the table's D call, TRBD2, against the DNA was made. TRBV1 corresponds to a pseudogene. The CDR3 contains 17 residues. The CDR3 is CTSSQDLASGGIKTQYF. The CDR3, as DNA: TGCACCAGCAGCCAAGATCTGGCTAGCGGGGGTATTAAGACCCAGTACTTC.

Concerning this clone itself: This may come from a read error, since a much larger clone is one base off. This CDR3 is also generated by other DNA sequences in the sample. The rearrangement links TRBV11-3 to TRBJ2-7; tentative D call: TRBD2 (5 bases). This CDR3 region has 14 residues. Trimming stripped 1 base from V and 0 bases from J, with 7 bases between. Germline assignment: CDR1 SGHNT and CDR2 YENEEA. CDR3 bases: TGTGCCAGCAGCTTAGGAGGGAGCTCCTACGAGCAGTACTTC. This codes for CASSLGGSSYEQYF.